The rows below give T cell receptor beta chains drawn from one sample of a study of blood T cell repertoires in COVID-19. Method: immunoSEQ multiplex PCR; TCRdb's copy keeps in-frame clones and lacks some. The table shows over 250,000 clones, with around 90% occurring only once. The source material was peripheral blood. All receptors derive from a woman in her seventies with COVID-19, enrolled during active disease. Both conserved end residues are part of each CDR3. Each record gives: J gene, clone size, D gene, V gene, CDR3 protein, CDR3 DNA. The D gene is left open where the match is weak. Size is stated for part of the rows, as once, few or many counts, or as a class when the clone is expanded.

TRBJ2-7	.	TRBD1	TRBV4-1	CASSQPDRGAYEQYF	TGCGCCAGCAGCCAACCGGACAGGGGGGCCTACGAGCAGTACTTC
TRBJ1-2	few	TRBD1	TRBV10-3	CAINRGTGLSGYTF	TGTGCCATCAACCGCGGGACAGGGCTATCTGGCTACACCTTC
TRBJ2-2	.	.	TRBV19	CASSIKFGGRHTGELFF	TGTGCCAGTAGTATCAAATTCGGGGGGCGGCACACCGGGGAGCTGTTTTTT
TRBJ1-5	.	.	TRBV18	CASVGFRGNQPQHF	TGTGCCAGCGTAGGATTCCGGGGCAATCAGCCCCAGCATTTT
TRBJ2-7	.	.	TRBV29-1	CSVKGEAEQYF	TGCAGCGTTAAAGGGGAGGCCGAGCAGTACTTC
TRBJ2-3	.	.	TRBV30	CAWSQPRVQYF	TGTGCCTGGAGTCAACCGCGGGTACAGTATTTT
TRBJ1-1	.	.	TRBV2	CASSEDLMNTEAFF	TGTGCCAGCAGTGAAGATCTTATGAACACTGAAGCTTTCTTT
TRBJ2-1	few	TRBD1	TRBV24-1	CATSDHKQGAGNEQFF	TGTGCCACCAGTGACCACAAACAGGGGGCCGGCAATGAGCAGTTCTTC
TRBJ1-4	.	TRBD1	TRBV5-6	CASSLRGQGNEKLFF	TGTGCCAGCAGCTTGCGAGGACAGGGGAATGAAAAACTGTTTTTT
TRBJ1-2	once	TRBD1	TRBV19	CASIGQGRYGYTF	TGTGCCAGTATTGGACAGGGGAGGTATGGCTACACCTTC
TRBJ1-5	once	.	TRBV30	CAWSPGLYQPQHF	TGTGCCTGGAGCCCAGGGCTCTACCAGCCCCAGCATTTT
TRBJ2-5	.	TRBD1	TRBV14	CASSQDRWTGEETQYF	TGTGCCAGCAGCCAAGATCGCTGGACAGGGGAAGAGACCCAGTACTTC
TRBJ1-3	once	TRBD1	TRBV19	CASSEQGYSGNTIYF	TGTGCCAGTAGCGAACAGGGGTACTCTGGAAACACCATATATTTT
TRBJ2-7	.	.	TRBV4-2	CASSHDLTTQGYEQYF	TGTGCCAGCAGCCACGACCTTACAACCCAGGGCTACGAGCAGTACTTC
TRBJ2-1	.	.	TRBV2	CASRRGGVYNEQFF	TGTGCCAGCAGAAGGGGGGGAGTGTACAATGAGCAGTTCTTC
TRBJ2-5	.	.	TRBV19	CASSIRGGSYETQYF	TGTGCCAGTAGTATCAGGGGCGGGAGCTACGAGACCCAGTACTTC
TRBJ1-5	.	.	TRBV11-2	CASRNGVASNQPQHF	TGTGCCAGCAGGAACGGGGTTGCTAGCAATCAGCCCCAGCATTTT
TRBJ2-1	once	.	TRBV7-9	CASSPRTAYNEQFF	TGTGCCAGCAGCCCAAGGACAGCTTACAATGAGCAGTTCTTC
TRBJ2-7	.	.	TRBV7-8	CASSLVDEQYF	TGTGCCAGCAGCTTAGTAGATGAGCAGTACTTC
TRBJ2-1	.	TRBD1	TRBV13	CASSLDRGNEQFF	TGTGCCAGCAGCTTGGACAGGGGAAATGAGCAGTTCTTC
TRBJ2-7	.	TRBD2	TRBV6-5	CASSPRGGVYEQYF	TGTGCCAGCAGTCCGAGGGGAGGGGTCTACGAGCAGTACTTC
TRBJ2-5	.	TRBD2	TRBV19	CASSTTSGRFQETQYF	TGTGCCAGTAGTACGACTAGCGGGAGGTTCCAAGAGACCCAGTACTTC
TRBJ1-2	.	.	TRBV3-1/TRBV3-2	CASSHAGPSYGYTF	TGTGCCAGCAGCCATGCAGGGCCGTCCTATGGCTACACCTTC
TRBJ1-4	.	.	TRBV5-1	CASRLGTTTNEKLFF	TGCGCCAGCAGACTTGGGACAACAACTAATGAAAAACTGTTTTTT
TRBJ2-7	once	TRBD2	TRBV9	CASSVATSGYEQYF	TGTGCCAGCAGCGTAGCTACTAGCGGCTACGAGCAGTACTTC
TRBJ1-3	.	.	TRBV29-1	CSGGTSRNTIYF	TGCAGCGGGGGGACAAGTCGAAACACCATATATTTT
TRBJ2-7	once	TRBD2	TRBV9	CASSSGLAGGDEQYF	TGTGCCAGCAGCTCAGGACTAGCGGGAGGTGACGAGCAGTACTTC
TRBJ2-1	few	.	TRBV20-1	CSAIDNYSGRSSYNEQFF	TGCAGTGCTATTGATAATTATAGCGGACGAAGCTCCTACAATGAGCAGTTCTTC
TRBJ1-1	.	.	TRBV30	CAWSPGGSGGTEAFF	TGTGCCTGGAGCCCCGGAGGATCGGGAGGTACTGAAGCTTTCTTT
TRBJ2-5	.	.	TRBV5-4	CASSRGQVDRRGTQYF	TGTGCCAGCAGCCGAGGACAGGTCGACCGGAGGGGGACCCAGTACTTC
TRBJ1-5	.	TRBD1	TRBV7-9	CASSSGTGSQPQHF	TGTGCCAGCAGCTCTGGGACAGGGAGCCAGCCCCAGCATTTT
TRBJ1-6	.	.	TRBV6-2/TRBV6-3	CASSSGHPHSPLHF	TGTGCCAGCAGTTCGGGACACCCACACTCACCCCTCCACTTT
TRBJ2-1	.	.	TRBV30	CAGGGRGYNEQFF	TGTGCAGGAGGGGGGAGGGGTTACAATGAGCAGTTCTTC
TRBJ1-1	.	TRBD1	TRBV5-1	CASSFSGTGGMNTEAFF	TGCGCCAGCAGCTTCAGCGGGACAGGGGGTATGAACACTGAAGCTTTCTTT
TRBJ2-1	.	.	TRBV28	CASSSPLAPSYNEQFF	TGTGCCAGCAGTTCTCCCCTAGCGCCTTCCTACAATGAGCAGTTCTTC
TRBJ2-5	.	TRBD1	TRBV6-5	CASSIQTGGDETQYF	TGTGCCAGCAGCATCCAGACAGGGGGGGACGAGACCCAGTACTTC
TRBJ1-1	.	TRBD1	TRBV7-9	CASSLRTGPNTEAFF	TGTGCCAGCAGCCTAAGGACAGGGCCCAACACTGAAGCTTTCTTT
TRBJ2-7	.	.	TRBV7-8	CASSFGSVPYEQYF	TGTGCCAGCAGCTTCGGTAGCGTCCCCTACGAGCAGTACTTC
TRBJ1-1	.	.	TRBV29-1	CSVSVVEAFF	TGCAGCGTCTCGGTTGTTGAAGCTTTCTTT
TRBJ2-1	.	.	TRBV7-9	CASTVSRQGQFF	TGTGCCAGCACGGTTTCGAGGCAGGGGCAGTTCTTC
TRBJ1-6	.	TRBD1	TRBV5-4	CASSAGQDNSPLHF	TGTGCCAGCAGCGCCGGACAGGATAATTCACCCCTCCACTTT
TRBJ2-1	.	.	TRBV7-3	CASSPGRIYNEQFF	TGTGCCAGCAGCCCGGGGAGGATCTACAATGAGCAGTTCTTC
TRBJ1-1	.	.	TRBV28	CASSPRLKNTEAFF	TGTGCCAGCAGTCCCCGGTTGAAGAACACTGAAGCTTTCTTT
TRBJ2-3	.	.	TRBV2	CASSVIDTQYF	TGTGCCAGCAGTGTCATAGATACGCAGTATTTT
TRBJ1-4	.	.	TRBV21-1	CARVGVEKLFF	TGTGCCCGGGTCGGGGTTGAAAAACTGTTTTTT
TRBJ2-1	.	.	TRBV3-1/TRBV3-2	CASSQDYASSYNEQFF	TGTGCCAGCAGCCAAGATTACGCTAGCTCCTACAATGAGCAGTTCTTC
TRBJ2-5	.	.	TRBV6-5	CASSRAGHDAKYF	TGTGCCAGCTCGAGGGCGGGCCATGACGCGAAGTACTTC
TRBJ1-4	.	TRBD1	TRBV7-3	CASSPGGKANEKLFF	TGTGCCAGCAGCCCAGGGGGGAAGGCTAATGAAAAACTGTTTTTT
TRBJ2-2	.	.	TRBV24-1	CATRGSNTGELFF	TGTGCCACCCGGGGGTCCAACACCGGGGAGCTGTTTTTT
TRBJ1-4	.	.	TRBV7-9	CASRRSRLHDEKLFF	TGTGCCAGCAGGCGGTCTCGACTCCACGATGAAAAACTGTTTTTT
TRBJ2-5	.	.	TRBV19	CASSRQGRETQYF	TGTGCCAGTAGTCGTCAGGGTCGAGAGACCCAGTACTTC
TRBJ1-1	.	.	TRBV28	CASKQTYTEAFF	TGTGCCAGTAAACAGACCTACACTGAAGCTTTCTTT
TRBJ2-5	.	.	TRBV11-2	CASSLVVFGGQETQYF	TGTGCCAGCAGCTTAGTGGTTTTTGGCGGGCAAGAGACCCAGTACTTC
TRBJ1-2	.	.	TRBV9	CASSGELQSYGYTF	TGTGCCAGCAGCGGAGAATTACAGAGCTATGGCTACACCTTC
TRBJ1-2	.	.	TRBV7-2	CASSLAERTSGYTF	TGTGCCAGCAGCTTAGCGGAGAGGACATCTGGCTACACCTTC
TRBJ2-2	.	TRBD1	TRBV19	CASSPAGGAAAGELFF	TGTGCCAGTAGCCCCGCAGGGGGCGCCGCGGCTGGGGAGCTGTTTTTT
TRBJ2-7	.	TRBD1	TRBV27	CASSRLQGASYEQYF	TGTGCCAGCAGCCGCCTACAGGGGGCGTCCTACGAGCAGTACTTC